The rows below give T cell receptor beta chains drawn from one sample of a study of cytomegalovirus exposure and HLA in healthy donors. Here immunoSEQ multiplex PCR was the method, and the copy in TCRdb shows in-frame clones only, minus some. The sample table sets out approximately 120,000 clones. Sequencing was carried out using PBMCs. The receptors here all came from a woman aged 55-70 years in good health and CMV-seronegative. The CDR3 runs from the conserved cysteine through the conserved F or W. The D gene is left open where the match is weak.

>TRBD1|TRBJ1-1|TRBV5-1
CASSLSSGGTEAFF
TGCGCCAGCAGCTTGTCTTCAGGGGGCACTGAAGCTTTCTTT
>TRBD2|TRBJ2-5|TRBV5-1
CASSSGLAELETQYF
TGCGCCAGCAGCAGCGGACTAGCAGAACTGGAGACCCAGTACTTC
>TRBD1|TRBJ2-7|TRBV7-8
CASSPRDRWDTYEQYF
TGTGCCAGCAGTCCTAGGGACAGGTGGGATACCTACGAGCAGTACTTC
>NA|TRBJ1-2|TRBV13
CASSLSTYYGYTF
TGTGCCAGCAGCTTATCGACATATTATGGCTACACCTTC
>NA|TRBJ2-7|TRBV2
CASRVEGSYEQYF
TGTGCCAGCAGGGTCGAGGGCTCCTACGAGCAGTACTTC
>NA|TRBJ1-3|TRBV28
CASSLGHTSGNTIYF
TGTGCCAGCAGCCTCGGACACACCTCTGGAAACACCATATATTTT
>TRBD2|TRBJ2-1|TRBV7-2
CASSLRITGLASNEQFF
TGTGCCAGCAGCTTAAGAATTACGGGACTAGCGAGCAATGAGCAGTTCTTC
>TRBD2|TRBJ2-7|TRBV5-1
CASSAPPPLRGGRHF
TGCGCCAGCAGCGCACCACCTCCTTTGCGGGGGGGCCGGCACTTC
>TRBD1|TRBJ1-2|TRBV29-1
CSVFPGDRDNYGYTF
TGCAGCGTCTTCCCCGGGGACAGGGATAACTATGGCTACACCTTC
>TRBD1|TRBJ2-3|TRBV5-1
CASSPQGAIDTQYF
TGCGCCAGCAGCCCTCAGGGGGCGATAGATACGCAGTATTTT